These 5 T cell receptor beta chains were sequenced from one sample in a study of OX40 agonist ivuxolimab in advanced cancers. Data came from immunoSEQ multiplex PCR; TCRdb stores just in-frame clones and leaves some out. The repertoire has just over 40,000 clones, more than 75% of them found once; the top ten carry roughly 3.7%. Material: CD4+ or CD8+ T cells sorted from blood, obtained in a trial of the OX40 agonist ivuxolimab. Source of these receptors: an adult with an advanced solid tumor such as melanoma, head and neck, liver or kidney cancer.

The genes are TRBV15 and TRBJ1-1; TRBD1 matches 7 bases. This CDR3 is built from 13 residues. Unmatched junction bases numbered 6, after V lost 0 bases and J lost 11 bases. From germline, CDR1 is LNHNV and CDR2 YYDKDF (reference sequence). The CDR3 spells CATSRDRKGAAFF. The CDR3 nucleotides are TGTGCCACCAGCAGAGATAGAAAGGGGGCGGCTTTCTTT.

This chain uses TRBV10-3 with TRBJ1-1; possibly TRBD1 for D (6 bases). The germline V gene encodes CDR1 ENHRY and CDR2 SYGVKD. V lost 6 bases, J lost 2 bases, and 10 bases lay in between. This CDR3 region has 13 residues. CDR3: CAISGGPNTEAFF. The CDR3 DNA is TGTGCCATCAGCGGGGGCCCCAACACTGAAGCTTTCTTT.

This clone has just a few counts. The chain recombines TRBV21-1 with TRBJ1-2; the table's TRBD1 call for D was not verified on the DNA. TRBV21-1 is marked as a pseudogene. The CDR3 has 16 amino acids. The CDR3 loop is CASSRERQGVYYGYTF. For the CDR3, the DNA is TGTGCCAGCAGCAGAGAGAGACAGGGGGTCTACTATGGCTACACCTTC.

CDR3 loop: CASSQDTGLDHSNQPQHF. The CDR3 DNA sequence: TGCGCCAGCAGCCAAGATACCGGGCTCGACCATAGCAATCAGCCCCAGCATTTT. The chain is built from TRBV4-3 and TRBJ1-5; D uncertain. Germline CDR1 LGHNA, CDR2 YSLEER. The CDR3 is made up of 18 amino acids. Deletions cut 0 bases from V and 0 bases from J, with 15 bases between.

This chain links TRBV5-5 with TRBJ2-7; D might be TRBD1 or TRBD2, each matching 5 bases. The CDR3 loop spans 14 amino acids. Germline loops: CDR1 SGHKS, CDR2 YYEKEE (reference sequence). V was trimmed by 2 bases and J by 5 bases, leaving 14 bases between them. The DNA of the CDR3 is TGTGCCAGCAGCTTAGCTGGGACCGGGGACGAGCAGTACTTC. It yields the protein CASSLAGTGDEQYF.